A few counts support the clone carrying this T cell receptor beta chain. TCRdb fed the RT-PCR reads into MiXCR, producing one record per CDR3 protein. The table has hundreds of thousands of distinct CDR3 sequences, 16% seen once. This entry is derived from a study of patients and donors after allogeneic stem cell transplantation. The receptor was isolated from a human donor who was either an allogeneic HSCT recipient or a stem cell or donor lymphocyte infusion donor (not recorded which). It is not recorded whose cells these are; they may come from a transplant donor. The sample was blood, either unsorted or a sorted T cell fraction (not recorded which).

The CDR3 nucleotides are TGTGCCACCAGTGATAGGGCTAATGCAGATACGCAGTATTTT. The encoded protein is CATSDRANADTQYF. V gene TRBV24-1 combines with J gene TRBJ2-3; D is undetermined. This CDR3 is 14 amino acids long. CDR1 is KGHDR, CDR2 SFDVKD, per germline. V was cut by 3 bases and J by 4 bases, with 10 bases left in between.